This T cell receptor beta chain was sequenced during a study of cytomegalovirus exposure and HLA in healthy donors. Both 60 Vbeta primers and 13 Jbeta primers went into the PCR. Measured with immunoSEQ multiplex PCR; TCRdb has only the in-frame clones, and not every one. The table records roughly 150,000 clones, over 80% of them present only once. The germline CDR1 and CDR2 sequences are MNHEY and SVGAGI. Trimming took off 6 bases at V and 7 bases at J, with 12 bases between the two ends. The CDR3 spans 13 residues. The sequence was collected from a male donor in good health and CMV-seronegative. Sequencing was performed on PBMCs. V gene TRBV6-5 combines with J gene TRBJ1-4; D is uncertain. The DNA of the CDR3 is TGTGCCAGCAGGGCGGGCCTCTTTGAAAAACTGTTTTTT. Protein sequence: CASRAGLFEKLFF.